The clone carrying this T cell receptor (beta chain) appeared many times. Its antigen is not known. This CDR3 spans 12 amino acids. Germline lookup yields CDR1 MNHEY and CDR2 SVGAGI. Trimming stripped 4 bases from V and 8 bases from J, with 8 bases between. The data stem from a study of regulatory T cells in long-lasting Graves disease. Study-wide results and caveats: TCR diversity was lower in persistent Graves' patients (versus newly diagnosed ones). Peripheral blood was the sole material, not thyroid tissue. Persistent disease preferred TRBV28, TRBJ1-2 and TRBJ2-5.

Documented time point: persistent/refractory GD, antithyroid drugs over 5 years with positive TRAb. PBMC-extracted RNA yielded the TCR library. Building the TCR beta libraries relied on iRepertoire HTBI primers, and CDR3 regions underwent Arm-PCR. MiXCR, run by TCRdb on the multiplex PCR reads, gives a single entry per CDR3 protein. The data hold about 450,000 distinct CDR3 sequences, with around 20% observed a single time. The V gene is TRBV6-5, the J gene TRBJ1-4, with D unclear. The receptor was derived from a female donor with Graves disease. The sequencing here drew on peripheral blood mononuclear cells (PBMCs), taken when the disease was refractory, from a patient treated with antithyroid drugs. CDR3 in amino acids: CASSSVGEKLFF. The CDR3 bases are TGTGCCAGCAGTTCCGTGGGAGAAAAACTGTTTTTT.